This is a list of T cell receptor beta chains from one sample in a study of shared clonotypes between healthy human individuals. Repertoires were generated with immunoSEQ multiplex PCR, while TCRdb's copy carries only in-frame clones and drops some. This sample carries a few million clones, around 90% of them seen once, and the ten largest clones take roughly 0.15%. The sequenced sample was naive CD4+ T cells sorted from blood. The receptors originated from a man younger than 35 in good health. The CDR3 runs from the conserved cysteine through the conserved F or W.

TRBJ1-2 TRBV30 CAWSSLAREGRNYGYTF
TRBJ1-6 TRBV10-3 CAIRTDLNSPLHF
TRBJ2-5 TRBV7-8 CASSLARFQGARETQYF
TRBJ2-7 TRBV5-4 CASSFGTTYEQYF
TRBJ1-1 TRBV5-5 CASSRGRAVTEAFF
TRBJ2-1 TRBV7-7 CASSFRLGGYNEQFF
TRBJ1-3 TRBV30 CAWSYIGDTIYF
TRBJ2-6 TRBV19 CASSIVWAVRVSGANVLTF
TRBJ2-3 TRBV19 CASSIPGETGGHTQYF
TRBJ2-2 TRBV5-4 CASSIPMGDTGELFF
TRBJ1-2 TRBV5-4 CASSPTGGGGNYGYTF
TRBJ1-4 TRBV7-8 CASSLQAVDEKLFF
TRBJ1-2 TRBV4-1 CASSDHRGLSGYTF
TRBJ2-3 TRBV6-5 CASSYPSSTDTQYF
TRBJ2-7 TRBV4-2 CASSQRTSGSYEQYF
TRBJ2-2 TRBV5-4 CASSGGLPGELFF
TRBJ1-1 TRBV5-5 CASSLFFEAFF
TRBJ2-3 TRBV19 CASSILTAGGADTQYF
TRBJ2-7 TRBV6-5 CASRVRTGSAYEQYF
TRBJ1-6 TRBV6-5 CASSYREGRESPLHF
TRBJ2-7 TRBV5-1 CASSLEGIVGEQYF
TRBJ2-7 TRBV6-1 CASSERDRVPGTYEQYF
TRBJ1-1 TRBV5-1 CASSLGPEAFF
TRBJ2-3 TRBV27 CASSFRRGTDTQYF
TRBJ1-6 TRBV2 CASSPLGQGGSPLHF
TRBJ2-1 TRBV5-4 CASSLGGKNEQFF
TRBJ1-2 TRBV28 CASSFLSYGYTF
TRBJ1-5 TRBV5-4 CASSATENTWSNQPQHF
TRBJ2-6 TRBV6-1 CASSGPGANVLTF
TRBJ1-3 TRBV6-5 CASRAPGRAGNTIYF
TRBJ2-7 TRBV30 CAWSVGGTGAYEQYF
TRBJ1-5 TRBV11-2 CASSLRQGYQPQHF
TRBJ2-1 TRBV4-3 CASSQGPEPFSYNEQFF